This paragraph covers one TCR beta chain sequence. Its cognate antigen is unknown. TCR beta libraries used roughly 2 micrograms of DNA from cryopreserved PBMCs. The sample comes from a study of cytotoxic CD8 clonotypes in ibrutinib-treated CLL. Study as a whole: Response samples were taken after a median of approximately 11 months on treatment, range 6 to 36.

This CDR3 has 17 amino acids. V dropped 5 bases and J dropped 2; count of bases not matched to a gene: 12. Germline V lookup: CDR1 SGHTA, CDR2 FQGNSA. Notes on the study in general: Public clonotypes were uncommon and contracted or stayed stable on treatment. Circulating CD8+ T-cell counts were tracked by baseline clonality, which exceeded that of age-matched healthy donors.

Measured with immunoSEQ multiplex PCR; TCRdb has only the in-frame clones, and not every one. The sample carries 250,000 to 350,000 clones, 60% to 80% recorded once. Material: PBMCs, obtained at disease progression, from a patient treated with ibrutinib. The source is a human donor with chronic lymphocytic leukemia. The chain couples TRBV7-2 to TRBJ2-7; 10 nucleotides line up with TRBD2. CDR3 residues: CASSVRGLAVITYEQYF. In nucleotides, the CDR3 is TGTGCCAGCAGCGTCCGTGGACTAGCGGTGATTACCTACGAGCAGTACTTC. Full variable domain (rest looked up from reference TRBV7-2 and TRBJ2-7): GAGVSQSPSNKVTEKGKDVELRCDPISGHTALYWYRQSLGQGLEFLIYFQGNSAPDKSGLPSDRFSAERTGGSVSTLTIQRTQQEDSAVYLCASSVRGLAVITYEQYFGPGTRLTVT.